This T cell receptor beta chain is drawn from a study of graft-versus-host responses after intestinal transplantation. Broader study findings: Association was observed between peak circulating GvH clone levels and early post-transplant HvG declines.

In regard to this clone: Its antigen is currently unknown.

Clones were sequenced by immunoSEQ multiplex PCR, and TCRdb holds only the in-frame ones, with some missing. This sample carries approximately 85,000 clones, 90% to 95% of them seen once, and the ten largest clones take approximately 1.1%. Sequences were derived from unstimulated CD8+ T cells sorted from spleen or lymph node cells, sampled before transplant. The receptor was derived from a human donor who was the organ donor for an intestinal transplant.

The CDR3 DNA is TGTGCCAGCAGCTTAAGGCTAGCGGGAGGTCCCCACAATGAGCAGTTCTTC. This sequence encodes CASSLRLAGGPHNEQFF. The V call is TRBV7-2, the J call TRBJ2-1; 11 bases map to TRBD2. Germline V CDR1 and CDR2: SGHTA, FQGNSA. Trimming removed 2 bases from V and 5 bases from J; junction bases left unmatched: 8. The CDR3 runs 17 residues.